These 32 T cell receptor beta chains were sequenced from one sample in a study of CD8 T cells in ankylosing spondylitis. Using its own MiXCR run on the 5' RACE reads, TCRdb lists one record per CDR3 protein. The table records about 88,000 distinct CDR3 sequences, around 30% of them present only once. Sequences were obtained from blood, either unsorted or a sorted T cell fraction (not recorded which). These receptors all stem from a male donor with ankylosing spondylitis or in good health (not recorded which).

The chain links TRBV2 to TRBJ2-2, with D possibly being TRBD1 (8 bases). Trimming cost V 3 bases and J 5 bases, with 16 bases left between them. The CDR3 totals 16 residues. The germline gives CDR1 SNHLY, CDR2 FYNNEI. Here the CDR3 DNA reads TGTGCCAGCAGTGAGAGGACAGGGAGGGGGACCGGGGAGCTGTTTTTT. Translating it yields CASSERTGRGTGELFF.

The gene calls are TRBV20-1 and TRBJ2-7, with 16 bases aligning to TRBD2. V trimming: 5 bases; J trimming: 0 bases; junction bases outside the gene matches: 10. This CDR3 is 18 amino acids long. Germline values: CDR1 DFQATT, CDR2 SNEGSKA (reference sequence). The CDR3 sequence: CSAGDGTSGRAFSYEQYF. The CDR3, as DNA: TGCAGTGCTGGCGACGGGACTAGCGGGAGGGCATTCTCCTACGAGCAGTACTTC.

The chain links TRBV20-1 to TRBJ1-1, with TRBD1 matching over 8 bases. The length of the CDR3 is 14 residues. Germline CDR1 is DFQATT and CDR2 is SNEGSKA (reference sequence). V shed 4 bases and J 3 bases; nucleotides not matched to a gene: 7. The chain's CDR3 is CSANHRGGYTEAFF. CDR3 DNA sequence: TGCAGTGCTAATCACAGGGGGGGATACACTGAAGCTTTCTTT.

This clonotype was recorded a few times. The chain recombines TRBV5-6 with TRBJ2-1, with D perhaps matching TRBD1 (5 bases). Germline CDR1 reads SGHDT; CDR2 reads YYEEEE. Trimming shortened V by 2 bases and J by 0 bases, and 6 bases separated the two germline ends. The CDR3 sequence is 14 residues long. This CDR3 reads CASSFQGSYNEQFF. The CDR3 DNA sequence: TGTGCCAGCAGCTTTCAGGGCTCCTACAATGAGCAGTTCTTC.

The rearrangement links TRBV18 to TRBJ1-5; a weak D match, TRBD1 (6 bases). This CDR3 has 15 amino acids. In germline, CDR1 is KGHSH, CDR2 LQKENI. Trimming stripped 2 bases from V and 5 bases from J, with 13 bases between. The DNA for the CDR3 is TGTGCCAGCTCACCAGCTGGACAGCTTGATCAGCCCCAGCATTTT. Its protein product is CASSPAGQLDQPQHF.

This clonotype was observed a few times. The chain recombines TRBV10-3 with TRBJ1-1, with D possibly matching TRBD1 (6 bases). Germline V CDR1 and CDR2: ENHRY, SYGVKD. The CDR3 is 14 residues long. Trimming pared 6 bases from V and 2 bases from J, leaving 13 bases between. CDR3 sequence: CAIRERGLNTEAFF. The CDR3 DNA reads TGTGCCATCAGGGAACGGGGGCTTAACACTGAAGCTTTCTTT.

In this sample, this clonotype turned up many times. The chain combines TRBV5-1 with TRBJ1-1, with unresolved D. The CDR3 consists of 10 residues. The ends were cut back, 4 bases at V and 6 bases at J, with 4 bases in the middle. Germline CDR1 reads SGHRS; CDR2 reads YFSETQ. CDR3 in amino acids: CASSRPEAFF. As DNA, the CDR3 is TGCGCCAGCAGCAGGCCTGAAGCTTTCTTT.

There are a few counts of this clonotype. CDR3 DNA sequence: TGTGCCAGCAGCTTAGTTATGTTGAACACTGAAGCTTTCTTT. Translated: CASSLVMLNTEAFF. V usage is TRBV7-6 and J usage is TRBJ1-1; D gene unclear. V gave up 1 base and J gave up 0 bases, with 6 bases separating them. This CDR3 has 14 amino acids. Germline V gene sequence: CDR1 SGHVS, CDR2 FNYEAQ.

This rearrangement joins TRBV6-6 to TRBJ2-7; the D call may be TRBD1 or TRBD2 (5 bases each). Trimming cost V 7 bases and J 5 bases, with 12 bases left between them. Germline V gene data show CDR1 as MNHNY and CDR2 as SVGAGI (reference sequence). The CDR3 length is 12 residues. The DNA for the CDR3 is TGTGCCAGCAACGGGGCGAGAGACGAGCAGTACTTC. Translated, it gives CASNGARDEQYF.

The V gene is TRBV11-2, the J gene TRBJ2-1, with 7 bases that match TRBD1. With V trimmed by 5 bases and J by 4 bases, 8 bases remained unmatched. The CDR3 covers 15 residues. Germline V CDR1 and CDR2: SGHAT, FQNNGV. In DNA, the CDR3 is TGTGCCAGCAGCCATACAAGGGGGCTTTACAATGAGCAGTTCTTC. Translation: CASSHTRGLYNEQFF. Full variable domain (outside the CDR3, taken from reference TRBV11-2 and TRBJ2-1): EAGVAQSPRYKIIEKRQSVAFWCNPISGHATLYWYQQILGQGPKLLIQFQNNGVVDDSQLPKDRFSAERLKGVDSTLKIQPAKLEDSAVYLCASSHTRGLYNEQFFGPGTRLTVL.

J is TRBJ2-7 and V is TRBV20-1; the match to TRBD2 covers 10 bases. Germline V CDR1 and CDR2: DFQATT, SNEGSKA (reference sequence). The CDR3 has 15 amino acids. Trimming cost V 0 bases and J 2 bases; bases outside gene matches: 4. As DNA, the CDR3 is TGCAGTGCTAGAGATATAGCGGGAGGTACCTACGAGCAGTACTTC. This translates into CSARDIAGGTYEQYF.

This clonotype has more than one count but fewer than ten. The rearrangement links TRBV20-1 to TRBJ1-2; no firm D call. Germline lookup yields CDR1 DFQATT and CDR2 SNEGSKA (reference sequence). The CDR3 totals 11 residues. With 1 base removed from V and 4 bases from J, the gap between germline ends came to 4 bases. The CDR3 sequence is CSARGGYGYTF. The DNA of the CDR3 is TGCAGTGCTAGAGGCGGCTATGGCTACACCTTC.

The chain employs TRBV20-1 and TRBJ2-5; D gene uncertain. Germline V gene sequence: CDR1 DFQATT, CDR2 SNEGSKA (reference sequence). V shed 5 bases and J shed 2 bases, with 6 bases lying between them. There are 11 residues in the CDR3. CDR3 residues: CSAEFQETQYF. In DNA, the CDR3 is TGCAGTGCTGAGTTTCAAGAGACCCAGTACTTC.

The rearrangement uses TRBV5-1 and TRBJ2-7; perhaps TRBD2 as D (6 bases). CDR1 is SGHRS and CDR2 is YFSETQ in the germline V gene. Between the trimmed V and J ends, which lost 1 base and 6 bases, there was a span of 17 bases. The CDR3 sequence is 15 residues long. CDR3 coding DNA: TGCGCCAGCAGCTTGAGGCGGGGTCCAGGCGGCGAGCAGTACTTC. This gives the protein CASSLRRGPGGEQYF.

This chain links TRBV27 with TRBJ1-2, with D tentatively TRBD1 (6 bases). The CDR3 is made up of 14 amino acids. Per the germline V gene, CDR1 is MNHEY and CDR2 is SMNVEV (reference sequence). The ends were cut back, 4 bases at V and 4 bases at J, with 13 bases in the middle. CDR3 region: CASSWGQLPYGYTF. Written as DNA, the CDR3 is TGTGCCAGCAGTTGGGGGCAGCTCCCCTATGGCTACACCTTC.

This clonotype appeared many times. The V gene is TRBV5-6, the J gene TRBJ2-1; D is unclear. This CDR3 spans 11 amino acids. Trimming shortened V by 0 bases and J by 9 bases, and 4 bases separated the two germline ends. Germline V lookup: CDR1 SGHDT, CDR2 YYEEEE. The DNA for the CDR3 is TGTGCCAGCAGCTTGGAGACTGAGCAGTTCTTC. The encoded protein is CASSLETEQFF.

This clonotype has just a few counts. This chain uses TRBV7-9 with TRBJ2-3, with 8 bases fitting TRBD2. Per the germline V gene, CDR1 is SEHNR and CDR2 is FQNEAQ (reference sequence). V gave up 5 bases and J gave up 0 bases; unmatched junction bases: 7. This CDR3 is 16 amino acids long. The CDR3, as DNA: TGTGCCAGCAGCCTCGGACTAGCAGCTAGCACAGATACGCAGTATTTT. Protein: CASSLGLAASTDTQYF.

The chain is built from TRBV27 and TRBJ1-1; TRBD1 agrees at 8 bases. The CDR3 length is 14 residues. Unmatched junction bases numbered 4, after V lost 3 bases and J lost 4 bases. Germline V CDR1 and CDR2: MNHEY, SMNVEV (reference sequence). This CDR3 reads CASSLAGGATEAFF. CDR3 DNA sequence: TGTGCCAGCAGTTTGGCAGGGGGCGCCACTGAAGCTTTCTTT.

The gene calls are TRBV5-1 and TRBJ2-5; D is perhaps TRBD2 (6 bases). This CDR3 contains 17 residues. V shed 4 bases and J shed 5 bases, with 24 bases lying between them. Germline CDR1 is SGHRS and CDR2 is YFSETQ. The CDR3 reads CASSPGRGDLKRETQYF. In nucleotides, the CDR3 is TGCGCCAGCAGCCCGGGGCGCGGGGACCTAAAGCGGGAGACCCAGTACTTC.

The chain uses TRBV12-3 or TRBV12-4 and TRBJ1-5; D may be TRBD1 (6 bases). V was clipped by 3 bases and J by 0 bases, with 9 bases between them. The CDR3 spans 15 residues. CDR3 nucleotide sequence: TGTGCCAGCAGTTTGCAGGGGAGTAGCAATCAGCCCCAGCATTTT. It yields the protein CASSLQGSSNQPQHF.

In its sample, this clonotype was seen a few times. The chain recombines TRBV29-1 with TRBJ1-4, with 8 bases identical to TRBD1. Trimming at V came to 7 bases and at J to 3 bases, leaving 7 bases not matched to a gene. Germline values: CDR1 SQVTM, CDR2 ANQGSEA. The length of the CDR3 is 14 residues. For the CDR3, the DNA is TGCAGCGCCAATGACAGGGGTGCTAATGAAAAACTGTTTTTT. As protein: CSANDRGANEKLFF.

The rearrangement links TRBV11-2 to TRBJ1-1; the D is unclear. V was shortened by 7 bases and J by 7 bases, with 16 bases between the two germline ends. Germline V gene lookup returns CDR1 SGHAT and CDR2 FQNNGV. The CDR3 has 13 amino acids. CDR3 in amino acids: CASNNLREDEAFF. For the CDR3, the DNA is TGTGCCAGCAACAACCTACGGGAGGATGAAGCTTTCTTT.

The rearrangement joins TRBV20-1 to TRBJ2-7; D possibly corresponds to TRBD2 (6 bases). Looked up from germline, CDR1 is DFQATT and CDR2 is SNEGSKA (reference sequence). Trimming removed 3 bases from V and 0 bases from J, with 15 bases in between. The CDR3 has 15 amino acids. The CDR3 DNA sequence: TGCAGTGCTAGGTCTCCCGGGGGAAGCTCCTACGAGCAGTACGTC. Amino acids: CSARSPGGSSYEQYV.

This clonotype occurred a few times. The genes are TRBV6-1 and TRBJ2-7; 7 bases line up with TRBD1. The V segment lost 6 bases and the J segment 4 bases; nucleotides outside the gene matches: 12. There are 15 residues in the CDR3. In germline, CDR1 is MNHNS, CDR2 SASEGT. The CDR3 spells CASSQGTVVGYEQYV. CDR3 nucleotides: TGTGCCAGCAGCCAAGGGACAGTTGTCGGGTACGAGCAGTACGTC.

The rearrangement joins TRBV10-3 to TRBJ1-1; D gene uncertain. The germline V gene encodes CDR1 ENHRY and CDR2 SYGVKD. CDR3 size: 13 residues. V was shortened by 4 bases and J by 6 bases, with 12 bases between the two germline ends. In DNA form, the CDR3 reads TGTGCCATCAGTGTGGGGTTGCTCGCTGAAGCTTTCTTT. This encodes CAISVGLLAEAFF.

The chain combines TRBV3-1 with TRBJ2-7; the match to TRBD2 covers 11 bases. CDR3 length: 15 amino acids. Trimming cost V 1 base and J 7 bases; bases outside gene matches: 6. In germline, CDR1 is LGHDT, CDR2 YNNKEL (reference sequence). CDR3 in amino acids: CASSQGLAGIREQYF. The CDR3 region has the DNA TGTGCCAGCAGCCAAGGACTAGCGGGAATTCGAGAGCAGTACTTC.

V gene TRBV18 combines with J gene TRBJ2-1; 9 positions agree with TRBD2. The CDR3 runs 15 residues. With 1 base clipped from V and 7 bases from J, the junction kept 5 bases outside the gene matches. Germline V gene lookup returns CDR1 KGHSH and CDR2 LQKENI. The CDR3 nucleotides are TGTGCCAGCTCACCACTAGCGGGGGAAGTGAATGAGCAGTTCTTC. This translates into CASSPLAGEVNEQFF.

This clonotype was seen many times. The chain links TRBV20-1 to TRBJ2-3, with TRBD2 matching 10 bases. This CDR3 is 13 amino acids long. The ends lost 6 bases at V and 2 bases at J; junction bases unmatched: 2. CDR1 is DFQATT, CDR2 SNEGSKA, per germline (reference sequence). CDR3 amino acids: CSATSGYTDTQYF. The CDR3 nucleotides are TGCAGTGCGACTAGCGGGTACACAGATACGCAGTATTTT.

V gene TRBV5-1 combines with J gene TRBJ2-1; TRBD2 agrees at 10 bases. This CDR3 is 16 amino acids long. CDR1 SGHRS and CDR2 YFSETQ come from the germline V gene. J was trimmed by 8 bases and V by 4 bases; bases with no gene match: 12. As DNA, the CDR3 is TGCGCCAGCAGCATCTTACTAGCGGGAAATCGCGATGAGCAGTTCTTC. Amino acids: CASSILLAGNRDEQFF. The full variable domain, with the rest looked up from reference TRBV5-1 and TRBJ2-1, is KAGVTQTPRYLIKTRGQQVTLSCSPISGHRSVSWYQQTPGQGLQFLFEYFSETQRNKGNFPGRFSGRQFSNSRSEMNVSTLELGDSALYLCASSILLAGNRDEQFFGPGTRLTVL.

In this sample, this clonotype turned up a few times. This chain joins TRBV27 and TRBJ1-5; maybe TRBD1 (5 bases). The CDR3 runs 15 residues. Germline CDR1 is MNHEY and CDR2 is SMNVEV (reference sequence). V lost 2 bases, J lost 0 bases, and 8 bases lay in between. CDR3 sequence: CASSLGGHSNQPQHF. The CDR3 nucleotides read TGTGCCAGCAGTTTAGGGGGTCATAGCAATCAGCCCCAGCATTTT.

The chain carries TRBV5-1 and TRBJ2-7; D remains unclear. From germline, CDR1 is SGHRS and CDR2 YFSETQ. This CDR3 spans 14 amino acids. V lost 0 bases and J lost 7, with 14 bases in between. CDR3 sequence reads: CASSLEASLREQYF. The CDR3 region has the DNA TGCGCCAGCAGCTTGGAGGCCTCACTAAGAGAGCAGTACTTC. The full variable domain, rest sourced from reference TRBV5-1 and TRBJ2-7, is KAGVTQTPRYLIKTRGQQVTLSCSPISGHRSVSWYQQTPGQGLQFLFEYFSETQRNKGNFPGRFSGRQFSNSRSEMNVSTLELGDSALYLCASSLEASLREQYFGPGTRLTVT.

This clonotype was observed a few times. This sequence joins TRBV5-1 and TRBJ2-2, with TRBD2 as a possible D gene (6 bases). V was cut by 4 bases and J by 0 bases, with 10 bases left in between. CDR3 size: 15 residues. Germline CDR1 is SGHRS and CDR2 is YFSETQ. The CDR3 DNA reads as TGCGCCAGCAGCGTCGGGGGTGCGAACACCGGGGAGCTGTTTTTT. This sequence encodes CASSVGGANTGELFF.